One and the same sample provided the 4 T cell receptor beta chains below, sequenced in a study of blood T cell repertoires in COVID-19. The table came from immunoSEQ multiplex PCR; TCRdb's copy has only in-frame clones and leaves some out. Found here are some 160,000 clones, around 84% of them singletons; the top ten hold approximately 8%. The specimen sequenced was PBMCs or T cells enriched from blood (not recorded which). The receptors were gathered from a woman in her forties or fifties who had recovered from COVID-19.

For the CDR3, the DNA is TGTGCCAGCAGAGTCTCCGGAGACTATGGCTACACCTTC. Protein product: CASRVSGDYGYTF. The rearrangement links TRBV6-5 to TRBJ1-2, with D hard to call. The germline V and J ends were trimmed by 6 bases and 3 bases, with 11 bases remaining between them. The CDR3 has 13 residues. Germline V gives CDR1 MNHEY, CDR2 SVGAGI.

V gene TRBV24-1 combines with J gene TRBJ1-3, with D hard to call. The CDR3 totals 15 residues. Germline lookup yields CDR1 KGHDR and CDR2 SFDVKD. The V and J ends lost 5 bases and 0 bases respectively, with 10 bases between them. The CDR3 DNA follows: TGTGCCACCAGTGCCGGACTGGCCTCTGGAAACACCATATATTTT. Translated: CATSAGLASGNTIYF.

The rearrangement uses TRBV15 and TRBJ1-4; 10 positions agree with TRBD1. Germline CDR1 is LNHNV and CDR2 is YYDKDF (reference sequence). Trimming at V came to 5 bases and at J to 8 bases, leaving 11 bases not matched to a gene. This CDR3 region has 16 residues. The CDR3 DNA is TGTGCCACCAGCCGGGCAGGACAGGGGGGAAGAGAAAAACTGTTTTTT. Translating it yields CATSRAGQGGREKLFF.

This clone was seen a single time. This sequence joins TRBV28 and TRBJ1-5; D is unresolved. CDR3 length: 12 amino acids. V was trimmed by 6 bases and J by 6 bases, leaving 9 bases between them. CDR1 and CDR2 (germline): MDHEN, SYDVKM. The CDR3 loop is CASSLVGQPQHF. The CDR3 nucleotides are TGTGCCAGCAGCCTAGTCGGTCAGCCCCAGCATTTT.